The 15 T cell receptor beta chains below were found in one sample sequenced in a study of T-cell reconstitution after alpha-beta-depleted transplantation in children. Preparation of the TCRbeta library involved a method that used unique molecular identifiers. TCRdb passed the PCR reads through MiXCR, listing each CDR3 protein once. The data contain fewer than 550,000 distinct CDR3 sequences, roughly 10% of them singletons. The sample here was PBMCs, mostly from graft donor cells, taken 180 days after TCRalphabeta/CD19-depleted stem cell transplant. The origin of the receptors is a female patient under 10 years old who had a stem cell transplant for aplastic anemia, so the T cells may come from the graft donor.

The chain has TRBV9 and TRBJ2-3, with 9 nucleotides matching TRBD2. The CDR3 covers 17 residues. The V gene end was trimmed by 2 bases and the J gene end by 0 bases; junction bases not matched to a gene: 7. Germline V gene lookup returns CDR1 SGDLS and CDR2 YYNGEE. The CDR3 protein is CASSVSGSASSTDTQYF. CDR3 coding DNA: TGTGCCAGCAGCGTTAGCGGGAGCGCTTCTAGCACAGATACGCAGTATTTT.

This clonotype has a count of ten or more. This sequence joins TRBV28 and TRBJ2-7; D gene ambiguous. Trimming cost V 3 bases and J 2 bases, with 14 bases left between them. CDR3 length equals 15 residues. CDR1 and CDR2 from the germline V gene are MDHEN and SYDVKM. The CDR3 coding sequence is TGTGCCAGCAGTTTGGCGAACTACCTAACCTACGAGCAGTACTTC. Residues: CASSLANYLTYEQYF.

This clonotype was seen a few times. This CDR3 reads CASSLEVRGGLSYNEQFF. The CDR3 DNA follows: TGCGCCAGCAGCTTGGAAGTGAGAGGCGGCCTTTCCTACAATGAGCAGTTCTTC. The genes are TRBV5-1 and TRBJ2-1; D is uncertain. The CDR3 totals 18 residues. V was cut by 0 bases and J by 1 base, with 17 bases left in between. Germline V CDR1 and CDR2: SGHRS, YFSETQ. Full variable domain (rest looked up from reference TRBV5-1 and TRBJ2-1): KAGVTQTPRYLIKTRGQQVTLSCSPISGHRSVSWYQQTPGQGLQFLFEYFSETQRNKGNFPGRFSGRQFSNSRSEMNVSTLELGDSALYLCASSLEVRGGLSYNEQFFGPGTRLTVL.

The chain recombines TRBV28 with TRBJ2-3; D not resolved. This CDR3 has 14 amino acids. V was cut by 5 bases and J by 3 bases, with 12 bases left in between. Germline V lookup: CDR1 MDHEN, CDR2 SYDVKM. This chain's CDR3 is CASSPWVRTDTQYF. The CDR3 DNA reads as TGTGCCAGCAGTCCCTGGGTTAGGACAGATACGCAGTATTTT.

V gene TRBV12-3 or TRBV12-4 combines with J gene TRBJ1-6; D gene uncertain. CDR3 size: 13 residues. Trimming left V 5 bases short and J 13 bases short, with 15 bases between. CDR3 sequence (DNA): TGTGCCAGCAGTATAGGGCAAAGCGCCCCCCTCCACTTT. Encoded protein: CASSIGQSAPLHF.

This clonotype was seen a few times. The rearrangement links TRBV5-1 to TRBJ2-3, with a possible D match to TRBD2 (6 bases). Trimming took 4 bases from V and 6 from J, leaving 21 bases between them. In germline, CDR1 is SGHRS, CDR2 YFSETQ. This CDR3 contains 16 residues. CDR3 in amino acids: CASSPNRGAYVDTQYF. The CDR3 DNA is TGCGCCAGCAGCCCCAATCGCGGGGCCTACGTGGATACGCAGTATTTT.

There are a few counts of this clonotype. CDR3 in DNA: TGTGCCAGCAGTTACGGAGGTACAGTCGGTGTCGCAGATACGCAGTATTTT. It specifies CASSYGGTVGVADTQYF. The chain is built from TRBV6-5 and TRBJ2-3; weak D call: TRBD2 (5 bases). The CDR3 is 17 amino acids. Germline V CDR1 and CDR2: MNHEY, SVGAGI. Trimming removed 2 bases at V and 4 bases at J, with 19 bases between.

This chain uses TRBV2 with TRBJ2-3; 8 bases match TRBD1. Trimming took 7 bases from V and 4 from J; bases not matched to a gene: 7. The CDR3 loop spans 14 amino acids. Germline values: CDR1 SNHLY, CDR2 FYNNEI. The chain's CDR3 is CASTDRENPDTQYF. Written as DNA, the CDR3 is TGTGCCAGCACGGACAGGGAGAACCCAGATACGCAGTATTTT.

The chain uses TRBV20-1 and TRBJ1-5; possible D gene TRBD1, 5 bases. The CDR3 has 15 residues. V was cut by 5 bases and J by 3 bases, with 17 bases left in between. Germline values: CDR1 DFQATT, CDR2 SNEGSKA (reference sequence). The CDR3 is CSAGSGGYPNQPQHF. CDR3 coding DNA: TGCAGTGCTGGGTCGGGGGGATATCCCAATCAGCCCCAGCATTTT.

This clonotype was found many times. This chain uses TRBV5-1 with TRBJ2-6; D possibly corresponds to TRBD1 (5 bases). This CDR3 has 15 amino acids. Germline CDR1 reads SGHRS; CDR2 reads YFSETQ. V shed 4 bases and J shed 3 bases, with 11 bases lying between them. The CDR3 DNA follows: TGCGCCAGCAGCGTAACAGGCCTTGGGGCCAACGTCCTGACTTTC. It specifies CASSVTGLGANVLTF.

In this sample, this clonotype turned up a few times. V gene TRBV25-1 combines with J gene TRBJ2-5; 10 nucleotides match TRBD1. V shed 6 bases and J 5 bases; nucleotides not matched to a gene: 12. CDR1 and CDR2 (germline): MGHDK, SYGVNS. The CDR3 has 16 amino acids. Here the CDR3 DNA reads TGTGCCAGCAGCCGGAGGTGGGACAGGGGCCCGGAGACCCAGTACTTC. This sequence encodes CASSRRWDRGPETQYF.

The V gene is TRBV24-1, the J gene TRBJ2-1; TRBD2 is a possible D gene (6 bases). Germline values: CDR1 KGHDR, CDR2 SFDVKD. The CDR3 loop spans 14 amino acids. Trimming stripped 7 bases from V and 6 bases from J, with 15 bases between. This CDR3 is CATSRAGPTNEQFF. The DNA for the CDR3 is TGTGCCACCAGCCGAGCGGGCCCGACCAATGAGCAGTTCTTC.

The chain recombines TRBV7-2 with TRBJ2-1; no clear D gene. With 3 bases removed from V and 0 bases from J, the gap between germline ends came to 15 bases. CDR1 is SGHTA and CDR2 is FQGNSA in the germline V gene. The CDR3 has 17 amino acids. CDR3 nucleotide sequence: TGTGCCAGCAGCTTTCCCCCCTGGCGGAGCTCCTACAATGAGCAGTTCTTC. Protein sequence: CASSFPPWRSSYNEQFF.

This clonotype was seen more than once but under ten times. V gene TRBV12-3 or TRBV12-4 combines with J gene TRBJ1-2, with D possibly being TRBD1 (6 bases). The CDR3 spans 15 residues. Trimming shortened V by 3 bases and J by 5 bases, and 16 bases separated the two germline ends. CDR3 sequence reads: CASSFSHQGPYGYTF. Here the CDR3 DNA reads TGTGCCAGCAGTTTTTCCCACCAGGGGCCTTATGGCTACACCTTC.

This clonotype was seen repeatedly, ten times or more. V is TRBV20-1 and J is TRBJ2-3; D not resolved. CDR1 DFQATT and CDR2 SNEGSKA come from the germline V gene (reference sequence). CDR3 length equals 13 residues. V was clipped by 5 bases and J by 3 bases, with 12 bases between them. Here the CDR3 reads CSAAETGTDTQYF. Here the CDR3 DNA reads TGCAGTGCTGCCGAGACTGGGACAGATACGCAGTATTTT.